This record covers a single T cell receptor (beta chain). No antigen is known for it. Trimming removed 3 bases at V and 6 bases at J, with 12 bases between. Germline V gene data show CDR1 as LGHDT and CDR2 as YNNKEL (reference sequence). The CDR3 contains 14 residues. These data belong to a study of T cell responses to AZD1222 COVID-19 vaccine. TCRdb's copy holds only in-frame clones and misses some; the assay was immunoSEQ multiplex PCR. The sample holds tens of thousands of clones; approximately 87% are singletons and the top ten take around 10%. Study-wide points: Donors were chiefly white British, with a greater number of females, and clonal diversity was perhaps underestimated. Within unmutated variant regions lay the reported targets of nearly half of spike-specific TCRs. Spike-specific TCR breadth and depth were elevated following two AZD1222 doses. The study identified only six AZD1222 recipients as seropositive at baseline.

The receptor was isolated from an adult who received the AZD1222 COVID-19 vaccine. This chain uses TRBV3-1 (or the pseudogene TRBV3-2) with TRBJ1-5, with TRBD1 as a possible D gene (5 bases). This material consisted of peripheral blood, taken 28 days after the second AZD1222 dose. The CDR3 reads CASSHPGMGQPQHF. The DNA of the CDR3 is TGTGCCAGCAGCCACCCAGGGATGGGTCAGCCCCAGCATTTT.